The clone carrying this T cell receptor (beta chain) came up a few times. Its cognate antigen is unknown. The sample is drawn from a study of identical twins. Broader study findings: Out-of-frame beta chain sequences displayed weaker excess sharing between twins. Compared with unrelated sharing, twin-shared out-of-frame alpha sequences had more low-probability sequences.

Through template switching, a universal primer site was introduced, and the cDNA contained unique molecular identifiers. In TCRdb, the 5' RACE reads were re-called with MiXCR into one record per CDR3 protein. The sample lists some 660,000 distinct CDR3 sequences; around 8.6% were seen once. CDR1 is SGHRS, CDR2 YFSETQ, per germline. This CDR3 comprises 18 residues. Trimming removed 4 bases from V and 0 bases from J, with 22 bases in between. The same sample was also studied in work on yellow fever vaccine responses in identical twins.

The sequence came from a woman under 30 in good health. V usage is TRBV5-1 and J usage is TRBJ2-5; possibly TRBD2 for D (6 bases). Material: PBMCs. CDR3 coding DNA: TGCGCCAGCAGCGCCGGGGGAGCGGGCCTTCGACACCAAGAGACCCAGTACTTC. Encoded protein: CASSAGGAGLRHQETQYF.